Given below is one T cell receptor (beta chain) in context. Its antigen is still unknown. This specimen belongs to a study of T-cell reconstitution after alpha-beta-depleted transplantation in children. This CDR3 has 12 residues. V was pared by 4 bases and J by 4 bases, with 9 bases between. Germline V gene lookup returns CDR1 SGHDT and CDR2 YYEEEE. TCRbeta library construction was performed incorporating unique molecular identifiers. TCRdb redid the calling of the PCR reads with MiXCR, one entry per CDR3 protein. The sample holds 700,000 to 950,000 distinct CDR3 sequences; 16% are singletons and the top ten take 5%. Study results and caveats: About two months after transplant, alpha-beta T cells reportedly came from several hundred expanded graft clones. Several patients had high TCRbeta diversity at day 60; it came from surviving recipient T cells and thymic progenitors. Hyperexpanded clones declined; after one year, newly produced T cells mostly supplied diversity.

The clonotype comes from a male patient younger than 18 who had a stem cell transplant for acute lymphoblastic leukemia, so the T cells may come from the graft donor. The sequencing here drew on PBMCs, mostly from graft donor cells, taken 360 days after TCRalphabeta/CD19-depleted stem cell transplant. The chain links TRBV5-6 to TRBJ2-7; no reliable D call. The CDR3 DNA is TGTGCCAGCAGCGGGGTGGCGTACGAGCAGTACTTC. The encoded protein is CASSGVAYEQYF.